This T cell receptor (beta chain) was observed in a study of cytomegalovirus exposure and HLA in healthy donors. Trimming pared 0 bases from V and 5 bases from J, leaving 12 bases between. The CDR3 is 14 residues long. Germline V lookup: CDR1 SGHRS, CDR2 YFSETQ. Both 60 Vbeta primers and 13 Jbeta primers went into the PCR. TCRdb's table, derived via immunoSEQ multiplex PCR, lists solely in-frame clones and lacks some. The table records over 150,000 clones, about three quarters of them present only once. Concerning this clone itself: Its antigen is not identified.

Findings and caveats of the study: Earlier analysis yielded a pattern in which most TCR beta V segments were productive about 90% or about 30% of the time. Rare sequences made up most TCRs, while some public TCRs were found in many donors. TCR beta chain V- and J-gene trimming was linked, in a later analysis, to a missense variant in DCLRE1C. Some highly shared sequence variants likely arose as a pipeline artifact.

The rearrangement uses TRBV5-1 and TRBJ2-7; D is unclear. The sample comprised PBMCs. This receptor was taken from a woman aged 40 to 50 in good health and CMV-seronegative. CDR3 in DNA: TGCGCCAGCAGCTTGGGGCAGGCTCTCCACGAGCAGTACTTC. Amino acids: CASSLGQALHEQYF.